This T cell receptor beta chain is from a study of response to subunit inactivated influenza vaccine. Notes on the study in general: Authors suggested each seasonal flu vaccination may recruit only limited numbers of new T cells.

This clonotype was found many times. The antigen is unknown. TCRdb reprocessed the RT-PCR reads with MiXCR, giving one entry per CDR3 protein. This sample has roughly 460,000 distinct CDR3 sequences, with roughly 9.8% found just once. Trimming removed 1 base at V and 4 bases at J, with 17 bases between. The CDR3 runs to 16 residues. This chain joins TRBV12-3 or TRBV12-4 and TRBJ2-7; tentatively, D is TRBD1 or TRBD2 (5 bases each). The origin of this receptor is a middle-aged man who received an inactivated influenza vaccine. The sample in question was PBMCs from blood, obtained more than 35 days after vaccination. CDR3 bases: TGTGCCAGCAGTTTAGAGGAGTCCGGGACCACATACGAGCAGTACTTC. Encoded protein: CASSLEESGTTYEQYF.